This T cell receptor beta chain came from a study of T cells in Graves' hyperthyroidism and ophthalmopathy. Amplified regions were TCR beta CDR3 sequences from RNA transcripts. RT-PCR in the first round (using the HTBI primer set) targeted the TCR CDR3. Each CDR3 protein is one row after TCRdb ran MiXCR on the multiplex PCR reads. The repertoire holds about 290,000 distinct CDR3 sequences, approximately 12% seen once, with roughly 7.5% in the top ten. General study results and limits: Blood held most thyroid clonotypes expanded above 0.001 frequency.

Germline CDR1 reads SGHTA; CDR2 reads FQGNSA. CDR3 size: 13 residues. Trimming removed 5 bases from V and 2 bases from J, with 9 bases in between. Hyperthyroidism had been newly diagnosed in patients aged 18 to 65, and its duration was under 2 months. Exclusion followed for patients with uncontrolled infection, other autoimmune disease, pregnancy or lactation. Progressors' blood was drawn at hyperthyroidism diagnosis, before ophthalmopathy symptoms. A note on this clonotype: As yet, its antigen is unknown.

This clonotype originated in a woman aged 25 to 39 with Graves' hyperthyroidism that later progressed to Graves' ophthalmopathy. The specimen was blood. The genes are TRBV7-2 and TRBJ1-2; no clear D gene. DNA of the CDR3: TGTGCCAGCAGCCCAGACAAGAACTATGGCTACACCTTC. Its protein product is CASSPDKNYGYTF.